The TCR beta chain under discussion was sequenced for a study of cytomegalovirus exposure and HLA in healthy donors (dated by TCRdb to the late 2010s). At the level of the whole study: According to an earlier analysis of several hundred of the donors, about 170 million T cells yielded over 100 million unique TCR beta sequences and about 280 Gb of sequence data. High-throughput TCR immunosequencing, statistical association of individual TCRs with disease status, and machine learning were combined to predict cytomegalovirus infection status. Both class I and class II loci were covered by HLA typing, at four-digit resolution. Four or five DR-DQ haplotypes were handled as single units for association and clustering because linkage in the cohort was strong. A later genetic analysis used genome-wide SNP genotypes for about 55% of the 666 donors, treating that subset as a discovery cohort. Donor age, sex, ethnicity and CMV serostatus were compiled alongside the repertoire data. Along with the approximately 650-subject first cohort, a separate validation cohort of over a hundred different subjects was used. Every discovery cohort repertoire had been produced on one sequencing platform. To study patterns of TCR occurrence, a later analysis re-analyzed previously published TCR beta repertoires from 500 to 850 donors and added high-resolution HLA genotyping. Using immunosequencing, the study profiled T cell repertoires from 500 to 800 subjects and related those repertoires to cytomegalovirus serostatus. The aim of the study was to test whether cataloging public T cell receptors could identify signatures of past pathogen exposure. The number of donors typed differed by locus, with roughly 629-640 for A, B, C, DRB1 and DQB1, around 500 for DQA1, 600 to 610 for DPA1, and 472 for DPB1. An early release that covered more than 550 HLA-typed donors contained 250 to 350 gigabases of sequencing data and tens of millions of unique TCR sequences. The later analysis used no new phenotypic data to find candidate immune exposures, relying instead on TCR beta sequences and their occurrence across donors. Of the 300 to 450 genotyped donors, 75% to 85% were placed in the genetic ancestry cluster associated with self-reported Caucasian donors. To decide whether each TCR beta V gene segment behaved as functional or pseudogenic, an earlier analysis of some 580 of the donors relied on high-throughput TCR beta sequencing. Among several hundred genotyped donors of the cohort, an average of around 250,000 unique TCR beta nucleotide sequences was sequenced per donor, of which 15% to 20% were non-productive. The paper as a whole reports these results and caveats: Because some donors lacked HLA typing at each locus, the association tests relied only on the typed subset. In vitro tests confirmed that a few of the cytomegalovirus-associated TCR beta chains recognize cytomegalovirus antigens. In a later analysis, the rate of TCR association differed among HLA loci, with DRB1 alleles having the most associated TCRs and HLA-C alleles having the fewest. A further reported finding was that TCR beta sequences accurately predicted the HLA-A and HLA-B alleles for most subjects in the first cohort. In an earlier analysis of a few hundred of the donors, most TCR beta V segments were observed in productive rearrangements about 90% or about 30% of the time, broadly matching IMGT annotations. In both the original and validation cohorts, the classifier was reported to diagnose cytomegalovirus status with high specificity and sensitivity. V-gene and J-gene trimming of TCR beta chains was associated with a missense DCLRE1C variant in a later genetic analysis, and the association was replicated in an independent cohort. Correlated functional status among segregating V segments might reflect linkage disequilibrium, but an unknown experimental factor could not be ruled out. Across donors, most TCR sequences were observed very rarely, whereas some public TCRs were present in many individuals. Around 16 rarely observed V segments, including chromosome 9 orphons, were excluded from the earlier analysis of several hundred of the donors because counts were too low. In a later analysis, HLA-associated TCR beta chains were found to be more clonally expanded and to have lower generation probabilities than equally common non-associated chains. According to the authors, the approach could potentially be generalized to other disease states and immunological phenotypes. For the cohort, immune exposure information was limited to CMV serostatus. Most CMV-associated TCR beta chains appeared to be HLA-restricted in a later analysis, and the HLA associations seemed to be driven largely by CMV exposure. When HLA alleles, especially DR and DQ, strongly co-occurred, attributing TCR associations to individual alleles was difficult. A later genetic analysis reported fewer N-insertions in productive TCRs among donors in an Asian-associated ancestry cluster than the roughly 670-donor mean. A later analysis associated about 17,000 TCR beta sequences with specific HLA alleles at a false discovery rate of 0.05. A later analysis reported that several top co-occurrence clusters appeared linked to parvovirus B19, influenza, CMV and Epstein-Barr virus. Some IMGT-functional V segments, including TRBV6-2 and TRBV6-3, could not be told apart with the 87-base-pair reads, so those segments were excluded. The study gave a list of 150 to 200 TCR beta chains associated with cytomegalovirus. This cohort had only TCR beta chains sequenced, and the lack of alpha or paired-chain data limited which features could be detected. The presence/absence analyses assumed that sequencing depth was roughly uniform across donors, and that assumption may not be true. A cluster of highly shared sequence variants was judged likely to represent a technical artifact of the sequencing pipeline.

Taken from the germline V gene (reference sequence), the CDR1 and CDR2 loops are LNHDA and SQIVND. The CDR3, from cysteine to phenylalanine, totals 13 residues. The kept DNA is CDR3 alone, 39 bases in frame from the first base. V loses 9 bases at its end and J loses 4 bases; junction bases beyond the gene matches: 5. Concerning this clone itself: Its antigen is currently not known. No base quality information exists; no much larger clone differs at one position.

To prepare the library, the immunoSEQ multiplex PCR assay was applied. The multiplex PCR relied on a mix of 60 forward primers for TCR Vbeta segments and 13 reverse primers for TCR Jbeta segments. The CDR3 region of rearranged TCR beta genes was amplified from genomic DNA with a multiplex PCR assay. The Illumina HiSeq System was used to sequence the amplified TCR beta libraries as 87-base-pair reads. The study's own analysis went as follows. A later analysis tallied 75 million to 85 million unique TCR beta chains across the 666 repertoires, and around 9.9 million of those chains were shared by two or more donors. To remove PCR and sequencing errors, raw reads were error-corrected and collapsed into unique sequences using a nearest-neighbor algorithm that merged closely related sequences. To assign V, D and J gene segments, CDR3 sequences were aligned to IMGT reference sequences. For a sequence to be retained, a match of at least six nucleotides to both a V gene segment and a J gene segment was required. A rearrangement counted as productive if the CDR3 had no stop codons and remained in frame with V and J, and every other rearrangement counted as non-productive. CDR3 was defined according to IMGT convention as the region running from the second conserved V-encoded cysteine to the conserved J-encoded phenylalanine. The earlier analysis of 587 of the donors excluded any sequence lacking an unambiguous match to a single V gene segment. In an earlier analysis of more than 500 of the donors, a V segment was called functional when productive rearrangements were above 56.7%, and segregating when the standard deviation between donors exceeded 5%. A statistical classification framework was developed to diagnose cytomegalovirus status using the catalog of TCR beta chain sequences. V and J gene assignment, in a later analysis, came from comparing TCR nucleotide sequences with IMGT/GENE-DB human TR gene sequences. In a later analysis, CDR3 sequences and most-parsimonious VDJ recombination scenarios were assigned using the TCRdist pipeline. In a later analysis, each TCR beta chain was defined by its CDR3 amino acid sequence together with its V-gene family, and reads without a unique V-gene family were excluded. In a later analysis, 450 to 600 highly shared, low-generation-probability nucleotide sequences were removed to address suspected cross-contamination and a sequencing artifact. In a later analysis, a clonal expansion index for each public chain was calculated from normalized within-repertoire ranks of inferred template counts. Generation probabilities in a later analysis came from a VDJ recombination model fitted to out-of-frame rearrangements, and those results were checked against IGoR. A later analysis scored TCR-TCR, TCR-HLA and TCR-CMV co-occurrence with hypergeometric tests, applying a repertoire-size bias correction to TCR pairs. A later analysis estimated false discovery rates by permuting HLA or CMV assignments 20 times. In a later analysis, co-occurring TCRs were grouped using DBSCAN, and TCRdist sequence similarity was added for clustering within HLA-allele-positive subsets. Co-occurrence clustering excluded repertoires with fewer than 30,000 or more than 120,000 public chains, plus five with anomalous nucleotide sharing. Imported from immuneACCESS, the table was reduced by TCRdb to in-frame sequences with V and J called. These copies leave out some clones; in studies compared against another copy, an unresolved V gene accounts for under half, and the cause of the remainder is not known. D and trimming come from the DNA, and the V and J calls and clone size come from that table. Counted in this sample were about 140,000 clones; 70% of them appeared once. In total, the top ten clones hold roughly 2% of the sample.

In total, just over 650 healthy bone marrow donors made up the cohort. At the time of sampling, every cohort member was nominally healthy, though immune exposures that went unrecorded were likely present. The donor tested CMV seropositive, placing the donor among the 289 seropositive members of the cohort. A peripheral blood sample was collected from each donor, and TCR beta sequencing was performed on peripheral blood mononuclear cells. Genomic DNA was extracted from the blood cell samples with the Qiagen DNeasy Blood Extraction Kit. The source material was PBMCs. The receptor chain draws on TRBV19 and TRBJ1-1; TRBD1 agrees with 10 junctional bases. The receptor was isolated from a woman aged 60-75 years in good health and CMV-seropositive. The CDR3 sequence is CASGDRGPTEAFF. Here is the DNA: TGTGCCAGCGGAGACAGGGGGCCCACTGAAGCTTTCTTT.